The text below deals with one T cell receptor (beta chain). TCRdb's table, derived via immunoSEQ multiplex PCR, lists solely in-frame clones and lacks some. The table includes around 110,000 clones, 85% to 90% detected once. These data come from a study of radiotherapy plus CTLA-4 blockade in lung cancer. CDR1 and CDR2 (germline): KGHSH, LQKENI. V was trimmed by 2 bases and J by 7 bases, leaving 12 bases between them. The CDR3 has 14 residues. The chain recombines TRBV18 with TRBJ2-1, with D perhaps TRBD2 (6 bases). The clonotype was recovered from a human donor with non-small cell lung cancer that progressed on radiotherapy plus ipilimumab. The material was peripheral blood, obtained from a patient treated with radiotherapy plus ipilimumab. CDR3 residues: CASSPSALANEQFF. For the CDR3, the DNA is TGTGCCAGCTCACCATCTGCCCTAGCGAATGAGCAGTTCTTC. The entire variable domain, with the rest obtained from reference TRBV18 and TRBJ2-1, is as follows: NAGVMQNPRHLVRRRGQEARLRCSPMKGHSHVYWYRQLPEEGLKFMVYLQKENIIDESGMPKERFSAEFPKEGPSILRIQQVVRGDSAAYFCASSPSALANEQFFGPGTRLTVL.